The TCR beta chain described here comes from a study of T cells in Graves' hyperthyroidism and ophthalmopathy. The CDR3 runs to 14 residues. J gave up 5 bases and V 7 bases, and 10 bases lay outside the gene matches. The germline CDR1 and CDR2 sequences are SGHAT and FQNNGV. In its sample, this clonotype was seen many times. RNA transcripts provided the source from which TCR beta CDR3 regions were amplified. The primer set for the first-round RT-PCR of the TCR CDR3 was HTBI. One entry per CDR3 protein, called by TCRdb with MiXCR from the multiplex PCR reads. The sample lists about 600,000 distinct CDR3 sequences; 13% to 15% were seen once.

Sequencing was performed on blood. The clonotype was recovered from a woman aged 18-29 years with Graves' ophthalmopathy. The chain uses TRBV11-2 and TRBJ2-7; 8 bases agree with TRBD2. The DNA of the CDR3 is TGTGCCAGCACCCCGAGCGGGAGAGGCGACGAGCAGTACTTC. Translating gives CASTPSGRGDEQYF.